This T cell receptor (beta chain) was sequenced in a study of blood T cell repertoires in COVID-19. The overall study: Italy, Spain and the United States were the sources of the convalescent and acute COVID-19 samples.

Authors' methods: Using reference gene primer amplification, nucleated cell counts were estimated. Assay: immunoSEQ multiplex PCR; the TCRdb copy retains only in-frame clones and omits some. That table furnishes V, J and clone size, whereas the DNA furnished D and trimming. The sample has some 190,000 clones, over 75% seen once. Trimming shortened V by 5 bases and J by 4 bases, and 14 bases separated the two germline ends. This CDR3 has 14 amino acids. Germline values: CDR1 SGHVS, CDR2 FQNEAQ. The genes are TRBV7-8 and TRBJ1-1, with TRBD1 as a possible D gene (5 bases). The sample consisted of peripheral blood. The sequence derives from a man between 60 and 75 years old with acute or convalescent COVID-19. The CDR3 spells CASSGTGEVTEAFF. For the CDR3, the DNA is TGTGCCAGCAGCGGGACGGGGGAGGTCACTGAAGCTTTCTTT.